The 7 T cell receptor beta chains reported below all come from one sample, sequenced in a study of identical twins. TCRdb ran MiXCR on the 5' RACE reads and lists one entry per CDR3 protein. The repertoire includes around 1.7 million distinct CDR3 sequences, less than 40% of them detected once, and approximately 0.25% sits in the top ten. The sequencing input was cord blood. Receptors originate from a newborn girl in good health.

A single count supports this clonotype. A much bigger clone sits one base away, suggesting this may be a read error. V is TRBV7-2 and J is TRBJ2-3, with a tentative D call TRBD2 (5 bases). In germline, CDR1 is SGHTA, CDR2 FQGNSA. The CDR3 contains 15 residues. CDR3 amino acids: CAGSLRLTSTDTQYF. CDR3 nucleotides: TGTGCCGGCAGCTTACGACTAACTAGCACAGATACGCAGTATTTT. Variable domain in full (rest from reference TRBV7-2 and TRBJ2-3): GAGVSQSPSNKVTEKGKDVELRCDPISGHTALYWYRQSLGQGLEFLIYFQGNSAPDKSGLPSDRFSAERTGGSVSTLTIQRTQQEDSAVYLCAGSLRLTSTDTQYFGPGTRLTVL.

In its sample, this clonotype was seen many times. The gene calls are TRBV5-1 and TRBJ2-3; possible D gene TRBD2, 6 bases. CDR1 SGHRS and CDR2 YFSETQ come from the germline V gene. This CDR3 has 14 amino acids. The V gene lost 4 bases and the J gene lost 4 bases, with 13 bases spanning the gap. In DNA, the CDR3 is TGCGCCAGCAGCCCCCGACTAGAAGCAGATACGCAGTATTTT. This translates into CASSPRLEADTQYF.

The rearrangement uses TRBV5-1 and TRBJ2-7; D gene ambiguous. Germline loops: CDR1 SGHRS, CDR2 YFSETQ. V lost 4 bases to trimming and J lost 0 bases, with 5 bases between them. This CDR3 contains 12 residues. CDR3 in DNA: TGCGCCAGCAGCACCGCCTCCTACGAGCAGTACTTC. Translating gives CASSTASYEQYF.

This clonotype was recorded a few times. The chain employs TRBV5-4 and TRBJ1-2, with 9 positions matching TRBD1. CDR1 SGHNT and CDR2 YYREEE come from the germline V gene (reference sequence). V dropped 2 bases and J dropped 5; count of bases not matched to a gene: 4. The CDR3 is 14 residues long. CDR3 DNA: TGTGCCAGCAGCTTCTGGACAGGGGAATATGGCTACACCTTC. Encoded protein: CASSFWTGEYGYTF.

This clonotype has only a few counts. The V and J genes are TRBV4-1 and TRBJ2-3, with D perhaps assigned TRBD1 or TRBD2 (5 bases each). Trimming cost V 5 bases and J 4 bases, with 16 bases left between them. The CDR3 totals 15 residues. Germline lookup yields CDR1 MGHRA and CDR2 YSYEKL. The CDR3 loop reads CASSVRDRGADTQYF. The CDR3 nucleotides read TGCGCCAGCAGCGTCCGGGACCGAGGCGCAGATACGCAGTATTTT.

For this clonotype: Given a much more abundant clone one base away, this may be a read error. The chain employs TRBV6-5 and TRBJ2-4, with unresolved D. Gene TRBJ2-5 matches the end of the DNA better, so the J call may be wrong. In germline, CDR1 is MNHEY, CDR2 SVGAGI. The CDR3 loop spans 13 amino acids. The CDR3 here is CAGSYNGKETQYF. The CDR3 region has the DNA TGTGCCGGCAGTTATAATGGAAAAGAGACCCAGTACTTC.

The rearrangement uses TRBV5-1 and TRBJ2-7; D gene unclear. V dropped 9 bases and J dropped 1 base, with 11 bases sitting between them. This CDR3 spans 12 amino acids. The germline CDR1 and CDR2 sequences are SGHRS and YFSETQ. In DNA, the CDR3 is TGCGCCAAGCAGTGGAAATCCTACGAGCAGTACTTC. Residues: CAKQWKSYEQYF.